The 29 T cell receptor beta chains given below trace back to one sample, sequenced in a study of T cells in Graves' hyperthyroidism and ophthalmopathy. It was RNA transcripts that yielded the amplified TCR beta CDR3 regions. HTBI primers were employed in a first-round RT-PCR of the TCR CDR3. TCRdb re-derived calls from the multiplex PCR reads in MiXCR, one entry per CDR3 protein. The repertoire holds nearly 600,000 distinct CDR3 sequences, with about 15% as singletons. Source material: blood. The receptors were gathered from a woman in her twenties or thirties with Graves' hyperthyroidism that later progressed to Graves' ophthalmopathy.

This clonotype was recorded at least ten times. The V and J genes are TRBV5-1 and TRBJ2-1; 8 nucleotides line up with TRBD2. The CDR3 runs 15 residues. V lost 4 bases to trimming and J lost 9 bases; unmatched junction nucleotides: 12. Germline CDR1 is SGHRS and CDR2 is YFSETQ. CDR3 residues: CASSAILAEGPEQFF. The CDR3 region has the DNA TGCGCCAGCAGCGCGATACTAGCGGAAGGGCCTGAGCAGTTCTTC.

This clonotype has a count of ten or more. V gene TRBV28 combines with J gene TRBJ1-4; D call uncertain. The CDR3 contains 17 residues. In germline, CDR1 is MDHEN, CDR2 SYDVKM. The V end lost 2 bases, the J end lost 0 bases, and 13 bases lay between the germline ends. The CDR3 region has the DNA TGTGCCAGCAGTTTAAATGTTGGGAGCGCAACTAATGAAAAACTGTTTTTT. Its protein is CASSLNVGSATNEKLFF. The complete variable domain, with remaining parts taken from reference TRBV28 and TRBJ1-4, reads DVKVTQSSRYLVKRTGEKVFLECVQDMDHENMFWYRQDPGLGLRLIYFSYDVKMKEKGDIPEGYSVSREKKERFSLILESASTNQTSMYLCASSLNVGSATNEKLFFGSGTQLSVL.

This clonotype was seen many times. V gene TRBV20-1 combines with J gene TRBJ2-4, with D unclear. The germline CDR1 and CDR2 sequences are DFQATT and SNEGSKA (reference sequence). This CDR3 is 14 amino acids long. Trimming cost V 6 bases and J 0 bases, with 12 bases left between them. CDR3 nucleotide sequence: TGCAGTGCGCCACAGCCCCTAGCCAAAAACATTCAGTACTTC. Translation gives CSAPQPLAKNIQYF.

This clonotype was detected only once. J is TRBJ1-1 and V is TRBV6-5; D uncertain. V shed 2 bases and J shed 9 bases, with 13 bases lying between them. The CDR3 contains 13 residues. Germline V CDR1 and CDR2: MNHEY, SVGAGI. CDR3 DNA sequence: TGTGCCAGCAGTTACGAAGGAGGCTTGAAAGCTTTCTTT. Protein: CASSYEGGLKAFF.

This clonotype was recorded a few times. The V gene is TRBV3-1, the J gene TRBJ2-1; the match to TRBD1 covers 11 bases. The J segment lost 4 bases and the V segment lost 0 bases, leaving 8 bases of the junction unmatched. This CDR3 region has 18 residues. The germline CDR1 and CDR2 sequences are LGHDT and YNNKEL (reference sequence). In nucleotides, the CDR3 is TGTGCCAGCAGCCAAGAGAGTTTCGGGACAGGGGGATACAATGAGCAGTTCTTC. Its protein is CASSQESFGTGGYNEQFF.

Many counts were recorded for this clonotype. This sequence joins TRBV7-9 and TRBJ1-5; D perhaps matches TRBD1 (6 bases). The CDR3 is 16 residues long. Trimming cost V 1 base and J 1 base, with 11 bases left between them. From germline, CDR1 is SEHNR and CDR2 FQNEAQ (reference sequence). CDR3 in amino acids: CASSLEQGGSNQPQHF. The CDR3 bases are TGTGCCAGCAGCTTAGAACAGGGCGGAAGCAATCAGCCCCAGCATTTT. The full variable domain, in which reference TRBV7-9 and TRBJ1-5 provide the parts outside the CDR3, is DTGVSQNPRHKITKRGQNVTFRCDPISEHNRLYWYRQTLGQGPEFLTYFQNEAQLEKSRLLSDRFSAERPKGSFSTLEIQRTEQGDSAMYLCASSLEQGGSNQPQHFGDGTRLSIL.

The chain carries TRBV9 and TRBJ1-1; tentative D call: TRBD1 (6 bases). V lost 7 bases and J lost 8, with 15 bases in between. Germline-derived CDR1 and CDR2 are SGDLS and YYNGEE. CDR3 size: 12 residues. The CDR3 coding sequence is TGTGCCAGCGGTCCGGGGACAAGGGAAGCTTTCTTT. Its protein is CASGPGTREAFF. The full variable domain, its missing parts supplied by reference TRBV9 and TRBJ1-1, is DSGVTQTPKHLITATGQRVTLRCSPRSGDLSVYWYQQSLDQGLQFLIQYYNGEERAKGNILERFSAQQFPDLHSELNLSSLELGDSALYFCASGPGTREAFFGQGTRLTVV.

This clonotype was recorded many times. The chain carries TRBV15 and TRBJ1-3; a weak D match, TRBD1 (6 bases). Germline V gene sequence: CDR1 LNHNV, CDR2 YYDKDF (reference sequence). V was cut by 5 bases and J by 0 bases, with 14 bases left in between. The CDR3 loop spans 16 amino acids. The CDR3 protein is CATSPRQVSSGNTIYF. The CDR3, as DNA: TGTGCCACCAGCCCCCGACAGGTCTCCTCTGGAAACACCATATATTTT. Full variable domain (rest looked up from reference TRBV15 and TRBJ1-3): DAMVIQNPRYQVTQFGKPVTLSCSQTLNHNVMYWYQQKSSQAPKLLFHYYDKDFNNEADTPDNFQSRRPNTSFCFLDIRSPGLGDTAMYLCATSPRQVSSGNTIYFGEGSWLTVV.

This clonotype has at least ten counts. This chain uses TRBV2 with TRBJ2-3; maybe TRBD2 (7 bases). Looked up from germline, CDR1 is SNHLY and CDR2 is FYNNEI. This CDR3 spans 15 amino acids. V was clipped by 2 bases and J by 9 bases, with 18 bases between them. The CDR3 DNA reads as TGTGCCAGCAGTGAACGGGGGGCAGCCCTAGGCACGCAGTATTTT. Amino acid sequence: CASSERGAALGTQYF.

In its sample, this clonotype was seen many times. The chain couples TRBV7-2 to TRBJ2-7; possibly TRBD1 for D (5 bases). V was trimmed by 5 bases and J by 6 bases, leaving 11 bases between them. The CDR3 has 12 residues. Germline lookup yields CDR1 SGHTA and CDR2 FQGNSA. The CDR3: CASSPGWGEQYF. The CDR3 bases are TGTGCCAGCAGCCCAGGGTGGGGCGAGCAGTACTTC. Variable domain in full (rest from reference TRBV7-2 and TRBJ2-7): GAGVSQSPSNKVTEKGKDVELRCDPISGHTALYWYRQSLGQGLEFLIYFQGNSAPDKSGLPSDRFSAERTGGSVSTLTIQRTQQEDSAVYLCASSPGWGEQYFGPGTRLTVT.

This clonotype appeared many times. This sequence joins TRBV7-8 and TRBJ2-1; 12 nucleotides line up with TRBD2. The ends lost 4 bases at V and 9 bases at J; junction bases unmatched: 7. The CDR3 extends over 15 amino acids. Per the germline V gene, CDR1 is SGHVS and CDR2 is FQNEAQ. CDR3 sequence reads: CASSYRLAGAPEQFF. The DNA for the CDR3 is TGTGCCAGCAGCTACCGACTAGCGGGAGCGCCTGAGCAGTTCTTC.

To note about this clonotype: A clone one base away is much larger, so this may be a read error. The CDR3 end shows no conserved phenylalanine or tryptophan, and so a read error is likely. CDR3 in DNA: TGTGCCAGTAGTCTGAGGACCGGAGTCCTAAACTATGGCTACACCTCC. It yields the protein CASSLRTGVLNYGYTS. The rearrangement links TRBV19 to TRBJ1-2, with unresolved D. The CDR3 length is 16 residues. Germline V gene sequence: CDR1 LNHDA, CDR2 SQIVND (reference sequence). The germline V and J ends were trimmed by 5 bases and 2 bases, with 18 bases remaining between them.

This clonotype was counted only a few times. The V gene is TRBV7-6, the J gene TRBJ1-5; D is unclear. V was shortened by 5 bases and J by 2 bases, with 16 bases between the two germline ends. The CDR3 consists of 16 residues. Germline V lookup: CDR1 SGHVS, CDR2 FNYEAQ. The CDR3 nucleotides read TGTGCCAGCAGCCCCTTGGTGTATGATGGCAATCAGCCCCAGCATTTT. Translation: CASSPLVYDGNQPQHF.

This clonotype was seen repeatedly, ten times or more. Written as DNA, the CDR3 is TGTGCCAGCAGCCCCGGGCCTGTCTACGAGCAGTACTTC. It translates to CASSPGPVYEQYF. The chain employs TRBV3-1 and TRBJ2-7, with D uncertain. The CDR3 runs 13 residues. Germline CDR1 and CDR2: LGHDT and YNNKEL (reference sequence). V lost 4 bases to trimming and J lost 3 bases, with 10 bases between them.

This clonotype was picked up many times. The genes are TRBV6-2 or TRBV6-3 and TRBJ2-7, with a weak D call TRBD1 (7 bases). Germline V CDR1 and CDR2: MNHEY, SVGEGT. This CDR3 has 14 amino acids. V lost 6 bases and J 2 bases, leaving 14 bases between the germline ends. The CDR3 is CASSRRDSPYEQYF. As DNA, the CDR3 is TGTGCCAGCAGCCGGAGGGACAGCCCCTACGAGCAGTACTTC.

The CDR3 bases are TGTGCCAGCAGCGAAAAGACTAGCGGCCAAGAGACCCAGTACTTC. As protein: CASSEKTSGQETQYF. The gene calls are TRBV5-4 and TRBJ2-5; the match to TRBD2 covers 9 bases. The trim removed 4 bases at V and 1 base at J, leaving 5 bases unmatched. The V gene's germline CDR1 is SGHNT and CDR2 YYREEE (reference sequence). The CDR3 extends over 15 amino acids.

This clonotype was detected ten times or more. This chain joins TRBV29-1 and TRBJ2-7; D is unresolved. Trimming removed 0 bases at V and 0 bases at J, with 12 bases between. The CDR3 totals 15 residues. Germline V gene sequence: CDR1 SQVTM, CDR2 ANQGSEA. Here the CDR3 DNA reads TGCAGCGTTGAAGATCAGGACGGAATCTCCTACGAGCAGTACTTC. Its protein product is CSVEDQDGISYEQYF.

This clonotype was found a few times. The chain links TRBV28 to TRBJ2-7; possibly TRBD2 for D (6 bases). CDR1 is MDHEN, CDR2 SYDVKM, per germline. V lost 6 bases and J 0 bases, leaving 12 bases between the germline ends. CDR3 length: 14 residues. CDR3 DNA: TGTGCCAGCAGGGGTCGGGGGAACTCCTACGAGCAGTACTTC. Protein sequence: CASRGRGNSYEQYF.

The V call is TRBV6-1, the J call TRBJ1-2, with D perhaps TRBD1 (5 bases). In germline, CDR1 is MNHNS, CDR2 SASEGT. V dropped 5 bases and J dropped 4 bases, with 11 bases sitting between them. The CDR3 has 13 amino acids. CDR3 residues: CASSRGLPYGYTF. The CDR3 nucleotides are TGTGCCAGCAGTCGGGGACTGCCCTATGGCTACACCTTC.

This clonotype was observed a handful of times. This sequence joins TRBV7-9 and TRBJ1-2; D call uncertain. Trimming removed 5 bases from V and 6 bases from J, with 7 bases in between. There are 11 residues in the CDR3. Germline values: CDR1 SEHNR, CDR2 FQNEAQ (reference sequence). CDR3: CASSTKDGYTF. The CDR3 DNA is TGTGCCAGCAGCACAAAAGATGGCTACACCTTC.

This clonotype was observed once. The chain links TRBV19 to TRBJ1-4; D is unresolved. This CDR3 has 13 residues. Trimming pared 5 bases from V and 7 bases from J, leaving 11 bases between. Germline CDR1 LNHDA, CDR2 SQIVND (reference sequence). CDR3 sequence (DNA): TGTGCCAGTAGTCCCCCGGACCTTGAAAAACTGTTTTTT. It yields the protein CASSPPDLEKLFF.

This clonotype showed up many times. This rearrangement joins TRBV27 to TRBJ2-3, with D tentatively TRBD1 (6 bases). V lost 5 bases, J lost 6 bases, and 9 bases lay in between. Germline CDR1 reads MNHEY; CDR2 reads SMNVEV (reference sequence). This CDR3 contains 12 residues. In DNA, the CDR3 is TGTGCCAGCAGTCCAGGGGAGGATACGCAGTATTTT. This codes for CASSPGEDTQYF.

The CDR3 region has the DNA TGTGCCAGCACCGACAGGGGCGGAGGAAATGAGCAGTTCTTC. It translates to CASTDRGGGNEQFF. The rearrangement links TRBV27 to TRBJ2-1; 8 bases are shared with TRBD1. Germline assignment: CDR1 MNHEY and CDR2 SMNVEV (reference sequence). The CDR3 consists of 14 residues. J lost 7 bases, V lost 7 bases, and 9 bases had no gene match.

This clonotype was counted ten times or more. J is TRBJ2-2 and V is TRBV7-9, with TRBD2 identical over 10 bases. Trimming at V came to 5 bases and at J to 4 bases, leaving 7 bases not matched to a gene. CDR3 length: 16 residues. Germline CDR1 and CDR2: SEHNR and FQNEAQ (reference sequence). The CDR3 DNA follows: TGTGCCAGCAGCCCCTCTAGCGGGAGAGGCACCGGGGAGCTGTTTTTT. Translation gives CASSPSSGRGTGELFF.

This clonotype was detected many times. The chain uses TRBV20-1 and TRBJ2-7, with TRBD1 matching over 9 bases. There are 16 residues in the CDR3. Unmatched junction bases numbered 11, after V lost 3 bases and J lost 2 bases. Germline CDR1 and CDR2: DFQATT and SNEGSKA (reference sequence). The CDR3 nucleotides are TGCAGTGCTAGTCTCTCTGGACAGGGGCGCACCTACGAGCAGTACTTC. Translating gives CSASLSGQGRTYEQYF.

Comment on this clonotype: At one end the junction does not follow the germline gene, possibly because of a read error. The chain has TRBV7-2 and TRBJ2-5; 9 bases align to TRBD2. Germline V gene sequence: CDR1 SGHTA, CDR2 FQGNSA. CDR3 length: 18 amino acids. The CDR3 coding sequence is TGTGCCAGCAGCTTACGTTCCCGGGCGGGAGGGCCACAAGAGACCCACTACTTC. It specifies CASSLRSRAGGPQETHYF.

In its sample, this clonotype was seen many times. The CDR3: CASSHSGGLDTQYF. The CDR3 DNA follows: TGTGCCAGCAGCCATTCTGGGGGACTAGATACGCAGTATTTT. This chain connects TRBV3-1 to TRBJ2-3, with D perhaps matching TRBD2 (6 bases). Germline V lookup: CDR1 LGHDT, CDR2 YNNKEL (reference sequence). The V end was cut by 3 bases, the J end by 5 bases, with 12 bases between. This CDR3 has 14 residues.

This clonotype showed up just a few times. This chain joins TRBV12-3 or TRBV12-4 and TRBJ1-2, with 7 bases matching TRBD1. Trimming at V came to 10 bases and at J to 4 bases, leaving 6 bases not matched to a gene. The CDR3 contains 12 residues. In DNA form, the CDR3 reads TGTGCCATCCTGACAGGGACCTATGGCTACACCTTC. Translated, it gives CAILTGTYGYTF.

The genes are TRBV7-2 and TRBJ1-1, with D uncertain. Trimming took 6 bases from V and 1 from J, leaving 9 bases between them. Per germline, CDR1 SGHTA and CDR2 FQGNSA. The CDR3 has 13 amino acids. The CDR3 sequence is CASRRHGNTEAFF. Here the CDR3 DNA reads TGTGCCAGCAGAAGACACGGGAACACTGAAGCTTTCTTT.